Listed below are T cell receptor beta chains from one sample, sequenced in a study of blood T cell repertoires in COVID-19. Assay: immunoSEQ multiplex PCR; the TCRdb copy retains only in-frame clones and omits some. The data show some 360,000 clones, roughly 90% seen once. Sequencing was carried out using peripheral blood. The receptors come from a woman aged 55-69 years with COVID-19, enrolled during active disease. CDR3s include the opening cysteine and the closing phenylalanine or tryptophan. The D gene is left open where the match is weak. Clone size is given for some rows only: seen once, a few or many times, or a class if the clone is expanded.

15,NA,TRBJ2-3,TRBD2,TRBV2,CASSWERGAADTQYF,TGTGCCAGCAGTTGGGAGCGGGGGGCCGCAGATACGCAGTATTTT
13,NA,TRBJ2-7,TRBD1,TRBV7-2,CASSSSPTGQQYF,TGTGCCAGCAGCTCAAGCCCGACAGGGCAGCAGTACTTC
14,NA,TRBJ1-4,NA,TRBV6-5,CASSFTRDNEKLFF,TGTGCCAGCAGCTTTACACGGGATAATGAAAAACTGTTTTTT
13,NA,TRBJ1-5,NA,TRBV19,CASTRAYNQPQHF,TGTGCCAGTACCAGGGCTTACAATCAGCCCCAGCATTTT
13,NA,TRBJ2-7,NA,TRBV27,CASSHRDRVEQYF,TGTGCCAGCAGTCACAGGGATCGGGTCGAGCAGTACTTC
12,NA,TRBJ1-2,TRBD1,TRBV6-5,CASRDRGTGYTF,TGTGCCAGCAGGGACAGGGGGACTGGCTACACCTTC
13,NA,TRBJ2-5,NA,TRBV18,CASSPLAQETQYF,TGTGCCAGCTCACCATTGGCCCAAGAGACCCAGTACTTC
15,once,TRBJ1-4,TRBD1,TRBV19,CASSRDSSTNEKLFF,TGTGCCAGTAGCAGGGACAGCTCAACTAATGAAAAACTGTTTTTT
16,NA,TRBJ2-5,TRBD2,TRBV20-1,CSASEGLAGDQETQYF,TGCAGTGCTAGTGAGGGCCTAGCGGGGGACCAAGAGACCCAGTACTTC
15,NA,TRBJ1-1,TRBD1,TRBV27,CASKRQGSMNTEAFF,TGTGCCAGCAAACGACAGGGTTCCATGAACACTGAAGCTTTCTTT
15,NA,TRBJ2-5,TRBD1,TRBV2,CASTRTQGAEETQYF,TGTGCAAGCACGAGAACCCAGGGGGCTGAAGAGACCCAGTACTTC
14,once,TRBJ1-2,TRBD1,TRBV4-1,CASSPTGGGYGYTF,TGCGCCAGCAGCCCCACAGGGGGTGGCTATGGCTACACCTTC
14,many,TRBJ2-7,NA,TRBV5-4,CASSSKNRVDEQYF,TGTGCCAGCAGCTCAAAGAACAGGGTAGACGAGCAGTACTTC
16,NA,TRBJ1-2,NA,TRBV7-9,CASSLGIQGSFYGYTF,TGTGCCAGCAGCTTAGGCATTCAGGGATCCTTCTATGGCTACACCTTC
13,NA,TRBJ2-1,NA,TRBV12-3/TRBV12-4,CASRSRGINEQFF,TGTGCCAGCAGATCCAGGGGTATCAATGAGCAGTTCTTC
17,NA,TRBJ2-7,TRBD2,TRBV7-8,CASSLEASGVLTYEQYF,TGTGCCAGCAGCTTAGAGGCTAGCGGGGTCCTTACCTACGAGCAGTACTTC
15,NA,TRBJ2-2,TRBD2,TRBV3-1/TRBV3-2,CASSPRRGWDGELFF,TGTGCCAGCAGCCCCCGGCGGGGGTGGGACGGGGAGCTGTTTTTT
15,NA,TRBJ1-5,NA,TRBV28,CASRGSGAESQPQHF,TGTGCCAGCAGGGGAAGCGGGGCGGAAAGTCAGCCCCAGCATTTT
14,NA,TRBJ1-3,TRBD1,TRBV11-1,CASSLTGDGNTIYF,TGTGCCAGCAGCCTAACAGGGGACGGAAACACCATATATTTT
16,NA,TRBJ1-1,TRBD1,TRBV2,CASSETDDRGDTEAFF,TGCGCCAGCAGTGAAACGGACGACAGGGGTGACACTGAAGCTTTCTTT
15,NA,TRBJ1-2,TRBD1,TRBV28,CASQAPGQGQYGYTF,TGTGCCAGCCAGGCCCCCGGACAGGGCCAATATGGCTACACCTTC
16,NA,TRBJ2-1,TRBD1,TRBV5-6,CASSHGQVSYYNEQFF,TGTGCCAGCAGCCACGGACAGGTCTCTTACTACAATGAGCAGTTCTTC
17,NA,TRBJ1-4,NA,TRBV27,CASSTRTVSATNEKLFF,TGTGCCAGCAGTACTCGGACAGTTTCGGCAACTAATGAAAAACTGTTTTTT
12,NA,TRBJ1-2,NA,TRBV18,CASSPDSYGYTF,TGTGCCAGCTCACCGGACAGCTATGGCTACACCTTC
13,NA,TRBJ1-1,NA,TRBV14,CASSQVRNTEAFF,TGTGCCAGCAGCCAAGTTCGGAACACTGAAGCTTTCTTT
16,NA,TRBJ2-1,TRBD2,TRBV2,CASSEETSGGLGEQFF,TGTGCCAGCAGTGAAGAGACTAGCGGGGGGTTGGGTGAGCAGTTCTTC
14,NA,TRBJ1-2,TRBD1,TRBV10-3,CAIRSDRGPYGYTF,TGTGCCATCAGGTCGGACAGGGGGCCCTATGGCTACACCTTC
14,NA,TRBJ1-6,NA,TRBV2,CAQQQGGYNSPLHF,TGTGCCCAACAGCAGGGAGGCTATAATTCACCCCTCCACTTT
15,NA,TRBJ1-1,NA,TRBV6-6,CASSYPPGVGTEAFF,TGTGCCAGCAGTTACCCCCCGGGGGTCGGCACTGAAGCTTTCTTT
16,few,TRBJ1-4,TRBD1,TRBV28,CASSLSTGTGGGKLFF,TGTGCCAGCAGTTTGTCGACCGGGACAGGGGGCGGAAAACTGTTTTTT
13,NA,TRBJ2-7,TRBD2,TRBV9,CASSASGGREQYF,TGTGCCAGCAGCGCTAGCGGGGGGCGGGAGCAGTACTTC
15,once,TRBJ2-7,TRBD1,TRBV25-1,CASSDPGTGLYEQYF,TGTGCCAGCAGTGACCCAGGGACAGGTTTGTACGAGCAGTACTTC
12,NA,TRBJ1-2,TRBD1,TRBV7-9,CASSGQGGGYTF,TGTGCCAGCAGTGGACAGGGCGGTGGCTACACCTTC
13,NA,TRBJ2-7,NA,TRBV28,CASSLQQIYEQYF,TGTGCCAGCAGTCTACAACAGATTTACGAGCAGTACTTC
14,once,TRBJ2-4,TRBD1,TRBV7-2,CASSPQGIGNIQYF,TGTGCCAGCAGCCCACAGGGGATTGGGAACATTCAGTACTTC
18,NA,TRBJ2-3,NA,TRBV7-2,CASRLLYAGGNRGDTQYF,TGTGCCAGCAGGCTACTATACGCCGGGGGCAACAGGGGAGATACGCAGTATTTT
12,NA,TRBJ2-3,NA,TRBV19,CASSISGDTQYF,TGTGCCAGTAGTATTTCAGGGGATACGCAGTATTTT